Listed below are T cell receptor beta chains from one sample, sequenced in a study of T cell responses to AZD1222 COVID-19 vaccine. Here immunoSEQ multiplex PCR was the method, and the copy in TCRdb shows in-frame clones only, minus some. The repertoire holds under 150,000 clones, with roughly 87% as singletons. Specimen: peripheral blood, collected 28 days after the second AZD1222 dose. These receptors were collected from an adult who received the AZD1222 COVID-19 vaccine. CDR3s include the opening cysteine and the closing phenylalanine or tryptophan. A D gene is named only where the DNA matches it firmly. Not all rows give a size; the values are once, few, many and, for expanded clones, a class.

abundance	j_gene	v_gene	d_gene	CDR3aa	CDR3nt
once	TRBJ2-7	TRBV19	.	CASSQVGSYEQYF	TGTGCCAGTAGCCAGGTGGGGTCCTACGAGCAGTACTTC
.	TRBJ1-6	TRBV11-2	.	CASSYTGSSPLHF	TGTGCCAGCAGCTATACAGGGAGTTCACCCCTCCACTTT
.	TRBJ1-3	TRBV29-1	.	CSVAGGHGGNTIYF	TGCAGCGTGGCCGGGGGGCATGGTGGAAACACCATATATTTT
.	TRBJ1-2	TRBV13	TRBD1	CASSLILGGGYGYTF	TGTGCCAGCAGCTTAATATTAGGGGGCGGCTATGGCTACACCTTC
once	TRBJ1-2	TRBV24-1	.	CATSDLQGRTGYTF	TGTGCCACCAGTGATTTGCAAGGGCGAACGGGCTACACCTTC
few	TRBJ1-4	TRBV11-3	.	CASSLGAAVHEKLFF	TGTGCCAGCAGCTTAGGGGCGGCGGTACATGAAAAACTGTTTTTT
.	TRBJ2-2	TRBV7-9	.	CASSHTGTSNTGELFF	TGTGCCAGCAGTCATACCGGGACATCGAACACCGGGGAGCTGTTTTTT
.	TRBJ1-2	TRBV18	TRBD1	CASSPKTGGRGGYTF	TGTGCCAGCTCACCCAAGACAGGGGGCAGAGGTGGCTACACCTTC
.	TRBJ2-7	TRBV24-1	TRBD1	CATSGTGGTYEQYF	TGTGCCACCAGCGGGACAGGGGGGACCTACGAGCAGTACTTC
.	TRBJ2-7	TRBV5-5	.	CASSPTPGSSYEQYF	TGTGCCAGCAGCCCGACCCCGGGGAGCTCCTACGAGCAGTACTTC
.	TRBJ1-6	TRBV6-5	.	CASSYSRETLHF	TGTGCCAGCAGTTATTCGAGGGAGACCCTCCACTTT
.	TRBJ2-3	TRBV11-3	.	CASSLDRRRGDTQYF	TGTGCCAGCAGCTTAGACAGGAGACGAGGGGATACGCAGTATTTT
.	TRBJ1-2	TRBV7-2	TRBD1	CASSYQAGQGRGYTF	TGTGCCAGCAGCTACCAGGCTGGACAGGGTCGTGGCTACACCTTC
.	TRBJ1-2	TRBV30	.	CAWTPGRVGSYTF	TGTGCCTGGACTCCGGGTCGCGTTGGTAGCTACACCTTC
.	TRBJ1-3	TRBV6-5	TRBD1	CASSTGQTNTIYF	TGTGCCAGCAGTACGGGACAGACAAACACCATATATTTT
.	TRBJ2-1	TRBV7-9	.	CASSLDHNEQFF	TGTGCCAGCAGCTTAGACCACAATGAGCAGTTCTTC
.	TRBJ2-7	TRBV19	.	CASSVGLTTYEQYF	TGTGCCAGTAGTGTAGGACTGACTACCTACGAGCAGTACTTC
.	TRBJ1-5	TRBV11-2	.	CASSLVFQGDSNQPQHF	TGTGCCAGCAGCTTAGTATTCCAGGGTGATAGCAATCAGCCCCAGCATTTT
.	TRBJ1-1	TRBV27	.	CASSSRIGQYTEAFF	TGTGCCAGCAGTTCGCGAATCGGACAGTACACTGAAGCTTTCTTT
.	TRBJ1-5	TRBV10-1	TRBD1	CASSESTGATNQPQHF	TGCGCCAGCAGTGAGTCTACAGGGGCAACGAATCAGCCCCAGCATTTT
.	TRBJ2-5	TRBV2	TRBD1	CASRKRGTGMGETQYF	TGTGCCAGCAGGAAGCGAGGGACAGGGATGGGGGAGACCCAGTACTTC
.	TRBJ1-5	TRBV5-8	.	CASSLGGYSNQPQHF	TGTGCCAGCAGCTTGGGGGGCTATAGCAATCAGCCCCAGCATTTT
.	TRBJ2-1	TRBV7-6	TRBD2	CASSLDWRGSSYNEQFF	TGTGCCAGCAGCTTAGATTGGCGGGGGAGCTCCTACAATGAGCAGTTCTTC
.	TRBJ1-4	TRBV28	.	CASRERGFEKLFF	TGTGCCAGCAGAGAAAGGGGTTTCGAAAAACTGTTTTTT
.	TRBJ2-7	TRBV7-9	.	CASSLNARMAEQYF	TGTGCCAGCAGCTTAAACGCCAGGATGGCCGAGCAGTACTTC
.	TRBJ1-5	TRBV11-2	.	CASSLMAGGSNQPQHF	TGTGCCAGCAGCTTAATGGCAGGAGGTAGCAATCAGCCCCAGCATTTT
.	TRBJ1-6	TRBV7-6	TRBD1	CASSLVDRDNSPLHF	TGTGCCAGCAGCCTCGTCGACAGGGATAATTCACCCCTCCACTTT
.	TRBJ1-3	TRBV6-5	.	CASSPRGAQGNTIYF	TGTGCCAGCAGTCCTCGGGGGGCGCAAGGAAACACCATATATTTT
.	TRBJ2-7	TRBV28	.	CASSPRRTTLPYEQYF	TGTGCCAGCAGTCCAAGACGGACTACTCTCCCATACGAGCAGTACTTC
.	TRBJ1-5	TRBV6-5	.	CASSYLLGSNQPQHF	TGTGCCAGCAGTTACCTTTTGGGAAGTAATCAGCCCCAGCATTTT
.	TRBJ1-4	TRBV5-1	TRBD1	CASTPDRGSEKLFF	TGCGCCAGCACCCCGGACAGGGGAAGTGAAAAACTGTTTTTT
.	TRBJ1-2	TRBV28	.	CASREPGTYYGYTF	TGTGCCAGCAGGGAACCCGGGACGTACTATGGCTACACCTTC
.	TRBJ2-2	TRBV5-1	TRBD2	CASSPGTSANTGELFF	TGCGCCAGCAGCCCTGGGACTAGCGCGAACACCGGGGAGCTGTTTTTT
.	TRBJ1-4	TRBV24-1	.	CATSDPRGSGEKLFF	TGTGCCACCAGTGACCCAAGGGGAAGCGGTGAAAAACTGTTTTTT
few	TRBJ2-1	TRBV6-5	.	CASSYTTGKNEPEQFF	TGTGCCAGCAGTTACACGACGGGTAAGAACGAACCTGAGCAGTTCTTC
.	TRBJ2-1	TRBV5-8	TRBD2	CASSLGLASYNEQFF	TGTGCCAGCAGCCTTGGACTAGCCAGCTACAATGAGCAGTTCTTC
.	TRBJ1-4	TRBV18	.	CASSRGENEKLFF	TGTGCCAGCTCACGGGGGGAGAATGAAAAACTGTTTTTT
.	TRBJ2-1	TRBV10-2	TRBD2	CASRVAGVYNEQFF	TGCGCCAGCAGGGTAGCGGGGGTATACAATGAGCAGTTCTTC
.	TRBJ1-1	TRBV28	.	CASSLSQGNTEAFF	TGTGCCAGCAGTTTGAGTCAGGGTAACACTGAAGCTTTCTTT
.	TRBJ2-1	TRBV7-2	TRBD1	CASSPGTAPYNEQFF	TGTGCCAGCAGCCCAGGGACAGCCCCCTACAATGAGCAGTTCTTC
.	TRBJ2-7	TRBV6-5	TRBD2	CASSSPGGGVTYEQYF	TGTGCCAGCAGTTCCCCCGGGGGGGGAGTGACCTACGAGCAGTACTTC
.	TRBJ2-7	TRBV7-8	.	CASSPGRGYEQYF	TGTGCCAGCAGCCCAGGTAGAGGTTACGAGCAGTACTTC
.	TRBJ2-1	TRBV9	TRBD2	CASSVGLREFYNEQFF	TGTGCCAGCAGCGTAGGCTTGCGGGAGTTCTACAATGAGCAGTTCTTC
.	TRBJ2-1	TRBV30	TRBD2	CAGRTSDEQFF	TGTGCCGGGCGGACTAGCGATGAGCAGTTCTTC
.	TRBJ2-3	TRBV25-1	.	CASSAPTGPTDTQYF	TGTGCCAGCAGTGCCCCGACAGGACCCACAGATACGCAGTATTTT
.	TRBJ2-6	TRBV28	TRBD1	CASSLGQGHSGANVLTF	TGTGCCAGCAGTTTGGGACAGGGACACTCTGGGGCCAACGTCCTGACTTTC
once	TRBJ2-3	TRBV6-4	.	CASSELSTGTQYF	TGTGCCAGCAGTGAATTAAGCACGGGTACGCAGTATTTT
.	TRBJ1-2	TRBV7-9	.	CASSDDRLANYGYTF	TGTGCCAGCAGCGACGATCGCTTAGCTAACTATGGCTACACCTTC
.	TRBJ2-2	TRBV4-2	.	CARSHARGGWAGELFF	TGTGCCCGCAGCCACGCCAGGGGGGGGTGGGCCGGGGAGCTGTTTTTT
.	TRBJ2-3	TRBV7-8	.	CASSLAGLDTDTQYF	TGTGCCAGCAGCTTAGCTGGTCTTGACACAGATACGCAGTATTTT
.	TRBJ2-2	TRBV5-4	.	CASSLTTGELFF	TGTGCCAGCAGCTTAACCACCGGGGAGCTGTTTTTT
.	TRBJ2-7	TRBV5-6	TRBD1	CASRQGTVDYEQYF	TGTGCCAGCAGACAGGGGACAGTCGACTACGAGCAGTACTTC
.	TRBJ2-1	TRBV6-2/TRBV6-3	.	CASSYLRAYYNEQFF	TGTGCCAGCAGTTACCTGAGGGCATATTACAATGAGCAGTTCTTC
.	TRBJ2-7	TRBV7-9	.	CASSLDGYSGISSYEQYF	TGTGCCAGCAGCTTAGATGGTTATTCCGGAATTAGCTCCTACGAGCAGTACTTC
once	TRBJ1-3	TRBV3-1/TRBV3-2	TRBD1	CASSVHGTAGNTIYF	TGTGCCAGCAGCGTTCATGGGACAGCAGGAAACACCATATATTTT
.	TRBJ1-1	TRBV13	.	CASSYISAEAFF	TGTGCCAGCAGCTACATTAGCGCTGAAGCTTTCTTT
.	TRBJ1-1	TRBV3-1/TRBV3-2	.	CASSHLATNTEAFF	TGTGCCAGCAGCCATTTGGCAACGAACACTGAAGCTTTCTTT